A single sample is the source of the 24 T cell receptor beta chains below, sequenced in a study of cytomegalovirus exposure and HLA in healthy donors. This PCR relied on a set of 60 Vbeta primers and 13 Jbeta primers. Generated by immunoSEQ multiplex PCR, the TCRdb table keeps only in-frame clones and is missing some. The sample gives around 130,000 clones, roughly four fifths of which show up once; about 2.9% is in the top ten. The specimen sequenced was PBMCs. The receptor source for this set is a boy between 2 and 10 years old in good health and CMV-seronegative.

This chain joins TRBV7-6 and TRBJ1-1; TRBD1 might be the D (6 bases). CDR1 is SGHVS and CDR2 is FNYEAQ in the germline V gene. The CDR3 consists of 13 residues. V was shortened by 5 bases and J by 9 bases, with 16 bases between the two germline ends. The DNA for the CDR3 is TGTGCCAGCAGCCCCACAGGGAGTGGAAAAGCTTTCTTT. This translates into CASSPTGSGKAFF. Filled out from reference TRBV7-6 and TRBJ1-1, the complete variable domain reads GAGVSQSPRYKVTKRGQDVALRCDPISGHVSLYWYRQALGQGPEFLTYFNYEAQQDKSGLPNDRFSAERPEGSISTLTIQRTEQRDSAMYRCASSPTGSGKAFFGQGTRLTVV.

The V call is TRBV5-4, the J call TRBJ1-2; TRBD1 matches at 7 bases. V shed 1 base and J 2 bases; nucleotides not matched to a gene: 5. This CDR3 has 15 residues. Germline V CDR1 and CDR2: SGHNT, YYREEE (reference sequence). CDR3 amino acids: CASSLRDSANYGYTF. The CDR3 DNA reads TGTGCCAGCAGCTTGAGGGACAGCGCCAACTATGGCTACACCTTC.

A single count supports this clone. The chain uses TRBV15 and TRBJ1-5; weak D call: TRBD1 (5 bases). Trimming took 0 bases from V and 2 from J, leaving 11 bases between them. This CDR3 is 16 amino acids long. CDR1 and CDR2 from the germline V gene are LNHNV and YYDKDF (reference sequence). CDR3 DNA: TGTGCCACCAGCAGAGATCGCGGCAGGGGCAATCAGCCCCAGCATTTT. Translating it yields CATSRDRGRGNQPQHF.

The chain carries TRBV30 and TRBJ1-1; D is perhaps TRBD1 (6 bases). Germline V gene sequence: CDR1 GTSNPN, CDR2 SVGIG (reference sequence). This CDR3 region has 14 residues. The V end was cut by 2 bases, the J end by 4 bases, with 14 bases between. CDR3 nucleotides: TGTGCCTGGAGTCTCCGTCGCAGGGGCACTGAAGCTTTCTTT. Its protein is CAWSLRRRGTEAFF.

J is TRBJ2-5 and V is TRBV5-4, with 11 bases aligning to TRBD2. Germline V gives CDR1 SGHNT, CDR2 YYREEE (reference sequence). With 2 bases clipped from V and 2 bases from J, the junction kept 5 bases outside the gene matches. CDR3 length: 16 amino acids. CDR3 loop: CASSFILAGVQETQYF. Here the CDR3 DNA reads TGTGCCAGCAGCTTCATACTAGCGGGAGTTCAAGAGACCCAGTACTTC.

This chain joins TRBV18 and TRBJ1-1; weak D call: TRBD1 (6 bases). In germline, CDR1 is KGHSH, CDR2 LQKENI. V was clipped by 3 bases and J by 2 bases, with 16 bases between them. This CDR3 contains 16 residues. CDR3 in amino acids: CASSPQPDRTNTEAFF. In DNA form, the CDR3 reads TGTGCCAGCTCACCCCAACCCGACAGGACTAACACTGAAGCTTTCTTT.

V and J are TRBV4-2 and TRBJ1-1; D possibly corresponds to TRBD1 (6 bases). The CDR3 loop spans 17 amino acids. CDR1 and CDR2 from the germline V gene are LGHNA and YNFKEQ. The V gene lost 1 base and the J gene lost 0 bases, with 15 bases spanning the gap. The CDR3 nucleotides read TGTGCCAGCAGCCAAGTGGCAGGGGACCCTATGAACACTGAAGCTTTCTTT. It yields the protein CASSQVAGDPMNTEAFF.

This clone was found once. The CDR3 region is CASSFTTGLGEQYV. CDR3 DNA: TGTGCCAGCAGCTTCACCACAGGGTTGGGAGAGCAGTACGTC. The rearrangement joins TRBV7-8 to TRBJ2-7; a weak D match, TRBD1 (6 bases). This CDR3 has 14 amino acids. V gave up 3 bases and J gave up 7 bases, with 16 bases separating them. Germline loops: CDR1 SGHVS, CDR2 FQNEAQ.

V is TRBV5-1 and J is TRBJ2-5; 10 bases align to TRBD2. Germline V lookup: CDR1 SGHRS, CDR2 YFSETQ. This CDR3 is built from 15 residues. Losses at the gene ends were 4 bases for V and 3 bases for J; bases not matched to a gene: 6. CDR3 nucleotides: TGCGCCAGCAGCCGAACCGGGACTAGCGAAGAGACCCAGTACTTC. Protein: CASSRTGTSEETQYF.

V and J are TRBV5-6 and TRBJ1-6; maybe TRBD1 (6 bases). The CDR3 length is 18 residues. V dropped 3 bases and J dropped 0 bases, with 16 bases sitting between them. CDR1 is SGHDT and CDR2 is YYEEEE in the germline V gene. The CDR3, as DNA: TGTGCCAGCAGCTCATTTTCAGGGGTATTCTCCTATAATTCACCCCTCCACTTT. Translated: CASSSFSGVFSYNSPLHF.

This clone was seen only a few times. The chain carries TRBV9 and TRBJ2-2; D is possibly TRBD2 (5 bases). CDR1 is SGDLS, CDR2 YYNGEE, per germline. V dropped 4 bases and J dropped 4 bases, with 14 bases sitting between them. The CDR3 spans 15 residues. For the CDR3, the DNA is TGTGCCAGCAGCCCCCGAGAGGGTTCCACCGGGGAGCTGTTTTTT. Translated, it gives CASSPREGSTGELFF. Supplemented by reference TRBV9 and TRBJ2-2, the full variable domain reads DSGVTQTPKHLITATGQRVTLRCSPRSGDLSVYWYQQSLDQGLQFLIQYYNGEERAKGNILERFSAQQFPDLHSELNLSSLELGDSALYFCASSPREGSTGELFFGEGSRLTVL.

A remark on this clone: One junction end does not reproduce the germline sequence, and a read error may be involved. This sample includes further DNA sequences coding for the same CDR3. The chain joins TRBV9 to TRBJ1-4; 7 bases are a match to TRBD1. CDR3 size: 15 residues. Germline loops: CDR1 SGDLS, CDR2 YYNGEE. In DNA, the CDR3 is TGTGCCAGCAGTGTAGAAGAGGGGGCAAATGAAAAACTGTTTTTT. As protein: CASSVEEGANEKLFF. The whole variable domain, filled in from reference TRBV9 and TRBJ1-4, reads DSGVTQTPKHLITATGQRVTLRCSPRSGDLSVYWYQQSLDQGLQFLIQYYNGEERAKGNILERFSAQQFPDLHSELNLSSLELGDSALYFCASSVEEGANEKLFFGSGTQLSVL.

V is TRBV29-1 and J is TRBJ1-1; D not certain. The CDR3 length is 13 residues. Germline V gene data show CDR1 as SQVTM and CDR2 as ANQGSEA. V was clipped by 8 bases and J by 2 bases, with 15 bases between them. CDR3 in DNA: TGCAGCTTTCGACATACAGCAAACACTGAAGCTTTCTTT. It encodes CSFRHTANTEAFF.

CDR3 DNA sequence: TGTGCCAGCAGCAGCCGGACTAGTCCCATCTTCAATGAGCAGTTCTTC. This codes for CASSSRTSPIFNEQFF. The genes are TRBV7-9 and TRBJ2-1; TRBD2 agrees at 7 bases. The CDR3 spans 16 residues. After removal of 5 bases from V and 6 bases from J, the junction contained 13 bases not matched to a gene. Germline V CDR1 and CDR2: SEHNR, FQNEAQ (reference sequence).

Turning to this clone: One end of the junction does not line up with germline, which may come from a read error. The rearrangement joins TRBV7-7 to TRBJ2-2, with 7 bases aligning to TRBD1. The CDR3 totals 14 residues. The germline CDR1 and CDR2 sequences are SSHAT and FNYEAQ (reference sequence). In nucleotides, the CDR3 is TGTGCTAGCAGCCACCGACAGGGCACCGGGGAGCTGTTTTTT. It yields the protein CASSHRQGTGELFF.

V gene TRBV7-9 combines with J gene TRBJ1-2, with unresolved D. Trimming left V 8 bases short and J 2 bases short, with 6 bases between. Germline assignment: CDR1 SEHNR and CDR2 FQNEAQ (reference sequence). The CDR3 runs to 11 residues. CDR3 nucleotide sequence: TGTGCCAGCTCCGGGAACTATGGCTACACCTTC. The encoded protein is CASSGNYGYTF.

The V call is TRBV30, the J call TRBJ1-6; 8 nucleotides match TRBD1. Germline CDR1 reads GTSNPN; CDR2 reads SVGIG (reference sequence). CDR3 length: 19 residues. Trimming at V came to 0 bases and at J to 3 bases, leaving 13 bases not matched to a gene. The CDR3 here is CAWSVPGRGPSFYNSPLHF. CDR3 nucleotides: TGTGCCTGGAGTGTACCTGGCAGGGGGCCCTCTTTCTATAATTCACCCCTCCACTTT.

This clone appeared a single time. This chain joins TRBV19 and TRBJ1-1; D might be TRBD1 (5 bases). The V gene lost 11 bases and the J gene lost 1 base, with 17 bases spanning the gap. CDR1 and CDR2 (germline): LNHDA, SQIVND (reference sequence). CDR3 length: 14 amino acids. Here the CDR3 reads CASRPDSWNTEAFF. In DNA form, the CDR3 reads TGTGCCTCCAGACCCGACAGCTGGAACACTGAAGCTTTCTTT.

This chain joins TRBV7-9 and TRBJ2-5; D gene unclear. The V gene's germline CDR1 is SEHNR and CDR2 FQNEAQ (reference sequence). Trimming took off 1 base at V and 1 base at J, with 4 bases between the two ends. The CDR3 totals 13 residues. The CDR3 bases are TGTGCCAGCAGCTTAGTCAGCCAAGAGACCCAGTACTTC. Its translation is CASSLVSQETQYF. Full variable domain (rest looked up from reference TRBV7-9 and TRBJ2-5): DTGVSQNPRHKITKRGQNVTFRCDPISEHNRLYWYRQTLGQGPEFLTYFQNEAQLEKSRLLSDRFSAERPKGSFSTLEIQRTEQGDSAMYLCASSLVSQETQYFGPGTRLLVL.

This clone was detected a few times. J is TRBJ1-1 and V is TRBV15, with 10 bases fitting TRBD1. This CDR3 is 15 amino acids long. V gave up 4 bases and J gave up 3 bases; unmatched junction bases: 5. Germline V gene data show CDR1 as LNHNV and CDR2 as YYDKDF (reference sequence). CDR3 sequence reads: CATSTETGGYTEAFF. Here the CDR3 DNA reads TGTGCCACCAGCACGGAGACAGGGGGCTACACTGAAGCTTTCTTT.

This clone occurred once. This chain joins TRBV28 and TRBJ1-2; 7 positions agree with TRBD1. Germline V lookup: CDR1 MDHEN, CDR2 SYDVKM. The V gene end was trimmed by 7 bases and the J gene end by 11 bases; junction bases not matched to a gene: 10. The CDR3 runs to 12 residues. CDR3 amino acids: CASTVRDSAYTF. Here the CDR3 DNA reads TGTGCCAGCACCGTCAGGGACAGCGCATACACCTTC.

The chain joins TRBV5-8 to TRBJ1-1, with D maybe TRBD1 (6 bases). The CDR3 loop spans 14 amino acids. Germline CDR1 SGHTS, CDR2 YDEGEE. Trimming removed 0 bases at V and 7 bases at J, with 13 bases between. The CDR3 here is CASSLGTEIFEAFF. The CDR3 DNA reads as TGTGCCAGCAGCTTGGGGACAGAGATATTTGAAGCTTTCTTT.

J is TRBJ1-2 and V is TRBV30; D is possibly TRBD1 (5 bases). CDR1 and CDR2 (germline): GTSNPN, SVGIG (reference sequence). The ends were cut back, 3 bases at V and 1 base at J, with 12 bases in the middle. The CDR3 loop spans 14 amino acids. The CDR3 DNA follows: TGTGCCTGGAGAGGAGCAGGGTTTAACTATGGCTACACCTTC. Translating gives CAWRGAGFNYGYTF.

This clone occurred once. The chain uses TRBV7-2 and TRBJ2-3, with D maybe TRBD2 (5 bases). This CDR3 spans 16 amino acids. Germline CDR1 SGHTA, CDR2 FQGNSA. The V and J ends lost 5 bases and 0 bases respectively, with 15 bases between them. The CDR3 loop is CASSLQSRTSTDTQYF. DNA of the CDR3: TGTGCCAGCAGCCTGCAATCGCGGACTAGCACAGATACGCAGTATTTT.